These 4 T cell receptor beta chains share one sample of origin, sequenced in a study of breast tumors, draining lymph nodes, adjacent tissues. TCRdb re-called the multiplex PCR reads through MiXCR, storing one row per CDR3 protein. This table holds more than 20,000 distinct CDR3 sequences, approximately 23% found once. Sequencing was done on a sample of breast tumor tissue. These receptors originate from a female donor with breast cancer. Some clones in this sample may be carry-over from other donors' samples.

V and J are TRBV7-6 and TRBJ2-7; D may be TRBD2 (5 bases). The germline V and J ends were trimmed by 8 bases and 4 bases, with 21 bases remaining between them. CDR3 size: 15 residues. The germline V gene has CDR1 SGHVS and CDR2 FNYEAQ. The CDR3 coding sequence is TGTGCCAGCGGCCCAGTGGGCCGAGGGAATTACGAGCAGTACTTC. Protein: CASGPVGRGNYEQYF.

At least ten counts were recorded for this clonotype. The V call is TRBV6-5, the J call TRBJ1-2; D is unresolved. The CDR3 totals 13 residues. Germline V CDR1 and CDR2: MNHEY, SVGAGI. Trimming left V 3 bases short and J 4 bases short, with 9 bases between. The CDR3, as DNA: TGTGCCAGCAGTTATGGGCGGAGCTATGGCTACACCTTC. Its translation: CASSYGRSYGYTF.

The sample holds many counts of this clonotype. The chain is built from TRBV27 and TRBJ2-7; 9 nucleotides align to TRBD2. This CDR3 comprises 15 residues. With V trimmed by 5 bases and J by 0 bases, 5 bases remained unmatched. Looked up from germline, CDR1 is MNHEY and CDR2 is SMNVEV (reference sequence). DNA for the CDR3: TGTGCCAGCAGTAGCGGGAGGTCGTACTCCTACGAGCAGTACTTC. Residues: CASSSGRSYSYEQYF.

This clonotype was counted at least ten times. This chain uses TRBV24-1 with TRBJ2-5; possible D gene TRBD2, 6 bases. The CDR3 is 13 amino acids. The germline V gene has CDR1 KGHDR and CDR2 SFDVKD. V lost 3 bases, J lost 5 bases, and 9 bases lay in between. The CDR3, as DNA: TGTGCCACCAGTGATCGGGGGTTGGAGACCCAGTACTTC. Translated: CATSDRGLETQYF.